The entry below describes one TCR beta chain. What it binds is not known. The entry originates in a study of cytomegalovirus exposure and HLA in healthy donors. The PCR employed 60 Vbeta primers together with 13 Jbeta primers. Sequenced by immunoSEQ multiplex PCR; TCRdb stores in-frame clones only, minus some. The sample consists of about 200,000 clones, over 60% of them appearing once. Regarding the study as a whole: As a later analysis showed, several of the most significant clusters appeared to be linked to common viral pathogens.

The CDR3 is made up of 13 amino acids. The germline V gene encodes CDR1 SGHRS and CDR2 YFSETQ. With 6 bases removed from V and 2 bases from J, the gap between germline ends came to 10 bases. The sequence was collected from a woman aged 25 to 39 in good health and CMV-seropositive. What was sequenced was PBMCs. The V and J genes are TRBV5-1 and TRBJ2-3; D not certain. CDR3 coding DNA: TGCGCCAGCAACTACTTTTACACAGATACGCAGTATTTT. This gives the protein CASNYFYTDTQYF.